The entry below describes one TCR beta chain. Its antigen is unknown. Germline lookup yields CDR1 LGHNA and CDR2 YNFKEQ. The CDR3 sequence is 14 residues long. V lost 0 bases and J 1 base, leaving 6 bases between the germline ends. Sample treatment: PENTA 11 planned treatment interruption arm or continuous ART arm. These data come from a study of HIV-infected children after antiretroviral therapy interruption. Study-wide results and caveats: Naive CD4+ sequences overlapped less between time points once interruption began.

Unique molecular identifiers were included in an RNA-based 3' RACE TCR library. From the 3' RACE reads, TCRdb called clonotypes with MiXCR, one entry per CDR3 protein. Among more than 75,000 distinct CDR3 sequences listed, around 6.9% were seen once. This rearrangement joins TRBV4-2 to TRBJ1-1; tentatively, D is TRBD1 (5 bases). This TCR derives from a pool of human donors with HIV. The material sequenced was CD45RA+ CD4+ T cells from PBMCs, pooled from several time points, taken from a donor given antiretroviral therapy, either interrupted or continuous. The subset was: naive CD4+ CD45RA+ CD45RO- T cells. DNA of the CDR3: TGTGCCAGCAGCCAAGAGGGGCAGAACACTGAAGCTTTCTTT. Its protein is CASSQEGQNTEAFF.